This T cell receptor (beta chain) was retrieved from a study of blood T cell repertoires in COVID-19 (dated by TCRdb to the early 2020s). The study in broad terms: Samples from collaborators originated in the United States, Italy and Spain and spanned both the acute and convalescent phases of COVID-19. The samples were drawn from two sources: the first 160 participants of the ongoing ImmuneRACE study, and 1,254 subjects contributed by 6 global collaborators. Where HLA class I and class II types were available, the types were taken from metadata supplied by the sample provider, not from assay-based typing. Deeply sampled blood TCRbeta repertoires from subjects exposed to, actively infected with, or recovered from COVID-19 were included in the dataset. The repertoires were released in a freely available public database meant as a resource for research on the immune response to SARS-CoV-2. The material from the prospective study consisted of cDNA or gDNA derived from T cells, B-cell-depleted T cells, or PBMCs. Sample metadata almost always included a de-identified subject ID, COVID-19 status, age in years and sex.

The collaborating institutions used their own protocols to collect whole blood in K2EDTA tubes. For TCRbeta analysis, collaborators shipped samples as frozen whole blood, isolated PBMCs, or DNA extracted from either of those sample types. Findings and caveats that apply to the study as a whole: How much clinical and demographic metadata was included differed by source and by participant, and the metadata was provided uncurated.

TCRbeta CDR3 regions were amplified from genomic DNA by means of the immunoSEQ Assay, a bias-controlled multiplex PCR. The authors' analysis ran thus. Within the assay, amplification of reference gene primers was used to estimate how many nucleated cells each sample contained. To quantify the absolute abundance of each unique TCRbeta CDR3 rearrangement, sequence reads were collapsed and filtered. For each sample, productive Simpson clonality was calculated by taking the square root of Simpson's diversity index across productive rearrangements. TCRdb obtained this table from immuneACCESS and retained in-frame rearrangements with V and J assigned. These tables miss some clones; where compared with another copy, unresolved V genes account for less than half of the shortfall, and the remainder is unexplained. V, J and clone size derive from that table, while D and trimming were established from the DNA sequence. This sample is represented by roughly 120,000 clones; about three quarters of them were singletons. The ten top clones hold approximately 16% of the sample.

Trimming takes 2 bases off V and 6 bases off J; junction bases not matched to a gene: 7. The CDR3 covers 14 residues, taking in both the cysteine and the phenylalanine. The kept DNA is CDR3 alone, 42 bases in frame from the first base. CDR1 and CDR2, looked up from the germline V gene, are SGHRS and YFSETQ. Points on this clone: Its antigen remains unidentified. No quality values exist for individual bases; no much larger clone is one base distant.

The TCR originated in an elderly woman with active or convalescent COVID-19. The sample taken for sequencing was peripheral blood. The chain links TRBV5-1 with TRBJ2-7; 8 bases in between match TRBD2. The nucleotide sequence reads TGCGCCAGCAGCTTCACAGCGGGAGCGGGCGAGCAGTACTTC. This is translated as CASSFTAGAGEQYF.